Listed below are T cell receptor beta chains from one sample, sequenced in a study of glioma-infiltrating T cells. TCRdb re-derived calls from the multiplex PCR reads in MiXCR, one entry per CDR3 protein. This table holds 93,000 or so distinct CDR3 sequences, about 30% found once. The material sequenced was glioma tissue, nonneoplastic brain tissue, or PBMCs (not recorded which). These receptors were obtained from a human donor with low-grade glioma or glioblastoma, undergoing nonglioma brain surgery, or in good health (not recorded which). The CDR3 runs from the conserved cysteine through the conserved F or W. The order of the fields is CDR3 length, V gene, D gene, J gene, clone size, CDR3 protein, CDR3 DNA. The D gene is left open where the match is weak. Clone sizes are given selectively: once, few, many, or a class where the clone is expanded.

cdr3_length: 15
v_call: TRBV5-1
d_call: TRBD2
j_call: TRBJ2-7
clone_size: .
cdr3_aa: CASSLRQSSGGEQYF
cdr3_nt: TGCGCCAGCAGCTTGAGGCAGTCCTCCGGGGGGGAGCAGTACTTC

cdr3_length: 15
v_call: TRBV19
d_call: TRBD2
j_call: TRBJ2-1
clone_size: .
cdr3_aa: CASPPTSGGAWEQFF
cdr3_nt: TGTGCCTCACCGCCTACTAGCGGGGGGGCTTGGGAGCAGTTCTTC

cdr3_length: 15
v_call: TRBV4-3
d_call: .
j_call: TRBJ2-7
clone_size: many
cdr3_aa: CASSQEATKTYEQYF
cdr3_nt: TGCGCCAGCAGCCAAGAGGCGACGAAGACCTACGAGCAGTACTTC

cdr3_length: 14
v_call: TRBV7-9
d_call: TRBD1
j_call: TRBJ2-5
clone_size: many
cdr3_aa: CASTLNTGEETQYF
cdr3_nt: TGTGCCAGCACCCTGAACACAGGGGAAGAGACCCAGTACTTC

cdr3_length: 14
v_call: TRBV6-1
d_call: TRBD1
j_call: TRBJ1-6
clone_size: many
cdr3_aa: CASISRDRVPSLHF
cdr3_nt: TGTGCCAGCATCTCCCGGGACAGGGTCCCATCCCTCCACTTT

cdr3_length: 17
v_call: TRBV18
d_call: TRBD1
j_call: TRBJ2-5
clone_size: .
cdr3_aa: CASSPTAGTGIQETQYF
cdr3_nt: TGTGCCAGCTCACCGACGGCCGGGACAGGGATCCAAGAGACCCAGTACTTC

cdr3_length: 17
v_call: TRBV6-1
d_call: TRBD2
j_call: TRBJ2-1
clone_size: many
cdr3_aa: CASSPRLAGGMDNEQFF
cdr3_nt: TGTGCCAGCAGCCCACGACTAGCGGGGGGGATGGACAATGAGCAGTTCTTC

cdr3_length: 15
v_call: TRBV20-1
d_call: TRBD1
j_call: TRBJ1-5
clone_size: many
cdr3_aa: CSARVWTGGHQPQHF
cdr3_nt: TGCAGTGCTAGAGTTTGGACAGGGGGTCATCAGCCCCAGCATTTT

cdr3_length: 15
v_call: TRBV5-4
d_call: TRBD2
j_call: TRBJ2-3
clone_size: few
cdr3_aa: CASSLSLAAKNTQYF
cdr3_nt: TGTGCCAGCAGCTTAAGTCTAGCGGCAAAAAATACGCAGTATTTT

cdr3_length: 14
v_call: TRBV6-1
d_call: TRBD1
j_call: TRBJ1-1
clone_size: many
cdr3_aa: CASNYRGGNTEAFF
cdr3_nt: TGTGCCAGCAACTACAGGGGGGGAAACACTGAAGCTTTCTTT

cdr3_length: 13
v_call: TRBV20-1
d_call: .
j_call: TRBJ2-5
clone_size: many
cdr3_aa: CSARSRKGETQYF
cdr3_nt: TGCAGTGCTCGGTCGCGAAAGGGAGAGACCCAGTACTTC

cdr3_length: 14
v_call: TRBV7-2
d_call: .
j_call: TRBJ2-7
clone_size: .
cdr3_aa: CASRLGGRVGEQYF
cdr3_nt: TGTGCCAGCAGATTAGGTGGAAGGGTCGGCGAGCAGTACTTC

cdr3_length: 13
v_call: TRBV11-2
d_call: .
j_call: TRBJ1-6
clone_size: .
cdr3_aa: CASSPNRDPPLHF
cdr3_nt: TGTGCCAGCAGCCCCAACAGGGATCCACCACTCCACTTT

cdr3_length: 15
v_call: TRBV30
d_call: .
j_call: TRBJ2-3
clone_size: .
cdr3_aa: CAWSTGQGSTDTQYF
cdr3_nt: TGTGCCTGGAGCACAGGTCAAGGTAGCACAGATACGCAGTATTTT

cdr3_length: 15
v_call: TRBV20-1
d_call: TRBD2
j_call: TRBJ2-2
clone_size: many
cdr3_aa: CSARLAGENTGELFF
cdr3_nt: TGCAGTGCTAGACTAGCGGGCGAGAACACCGGGGAGCTGTTTTTT

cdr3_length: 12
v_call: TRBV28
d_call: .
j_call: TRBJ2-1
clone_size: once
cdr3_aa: CASSPHHTEQFF
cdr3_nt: TGTGCCAGCAGTCCCCATCACACTGAGCAGTTCTTC

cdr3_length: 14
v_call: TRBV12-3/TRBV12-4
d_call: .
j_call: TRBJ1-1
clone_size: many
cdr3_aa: CASSFRRVNTEAFF
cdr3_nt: TGTGCCAGCAGTTTCCGGAGAGTGAACACTGAAGCTTTCTTT

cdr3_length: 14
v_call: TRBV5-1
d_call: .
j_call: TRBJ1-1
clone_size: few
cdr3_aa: CASRTITGRSEAFF
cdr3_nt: TGCGCCAGCAGGACTATCACAGGGCGATCTGAAGCTTTCTTT

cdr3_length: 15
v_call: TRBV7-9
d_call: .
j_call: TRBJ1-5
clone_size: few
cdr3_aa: CASSPQGTSNQPQHF
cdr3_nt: TGTGCCAGCAGCCCTCAGGGGACAAGCAATCAGCCCCAGCATTTT

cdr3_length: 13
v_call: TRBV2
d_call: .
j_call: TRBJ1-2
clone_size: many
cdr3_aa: CASKAGLMNGYTF
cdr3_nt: TGTGCCAGCAAGGCGGGACTGATGAATGGCTACACCTTC

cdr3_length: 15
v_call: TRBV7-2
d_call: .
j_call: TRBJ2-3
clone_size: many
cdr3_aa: CASTRDRKSTDTQYF
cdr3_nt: TGTGCCAGCACCAGGGACCGTAAAAGCACAGATACGCAGTATTTT

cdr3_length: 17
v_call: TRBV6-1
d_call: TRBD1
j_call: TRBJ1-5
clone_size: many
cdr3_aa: CASSVRTGASRNQPQHF
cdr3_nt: TGTGCCAGCAGTGTGCGGACAGGGGCCTCACGAAATCAGCCCCAGCATTTT

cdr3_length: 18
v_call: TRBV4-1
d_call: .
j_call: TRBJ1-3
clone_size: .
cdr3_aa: CASSSRDNRLFSGNTIYF
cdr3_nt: TGCGCCAGCAGCAGCCGGGACAACCGATTATTCTCTGGAAACACCATATATTTT

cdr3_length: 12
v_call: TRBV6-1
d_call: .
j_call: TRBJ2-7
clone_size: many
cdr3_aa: CASSEQLGEQYF
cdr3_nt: TGTGCCAGCAGTGAACAGCTTGGGGAGCAGTACTTC

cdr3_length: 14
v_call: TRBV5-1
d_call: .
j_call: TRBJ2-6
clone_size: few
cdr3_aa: CASSSSSRANVLTF
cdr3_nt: TGCGCCAGCAGCTCCTCCTCTCGGGCCAACGTCCTGACTTTC

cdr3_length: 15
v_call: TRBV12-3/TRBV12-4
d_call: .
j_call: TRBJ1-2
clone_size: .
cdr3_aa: CASSLGTPYPHGYTF
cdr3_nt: TGTGCCAGCAGTTTAGGGACACCCTACCCCCATGGCTACACCTTC

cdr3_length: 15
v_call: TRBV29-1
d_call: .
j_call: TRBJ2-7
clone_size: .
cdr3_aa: CSVTTGGTNSYEQYF
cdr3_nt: TGCAGCGTAACGACAGGAGGGACAAACTCCTACGAGCAGTACTTC

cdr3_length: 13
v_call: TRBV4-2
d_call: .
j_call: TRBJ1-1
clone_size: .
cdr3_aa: CASGIGGDTEAFF
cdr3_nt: TGTGCCAGCGGCATAGGGGGGGACACTGAAGCTTTCTTT

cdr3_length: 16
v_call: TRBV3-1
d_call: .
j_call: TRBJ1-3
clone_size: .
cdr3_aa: CASSQDITGNGNTIYF
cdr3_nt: TGTGCCAGCAGCCAAGATATAACAGGGAACGGAAACACCATATATTTT

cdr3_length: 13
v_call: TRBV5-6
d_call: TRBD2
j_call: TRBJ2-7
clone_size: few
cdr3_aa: CASTKSGVYEQYF
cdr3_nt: TGTGCCAGCACCAAAAGCGGGGTCTACGAGCAGTACTTC

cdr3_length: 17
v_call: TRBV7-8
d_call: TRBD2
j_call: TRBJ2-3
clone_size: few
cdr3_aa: CASSLERLAGVSDTQYF
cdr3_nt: TGTGCCAGCAGCTTAGAAAGACTAGCGGGGGTATCAGATACGCAGTATTTT

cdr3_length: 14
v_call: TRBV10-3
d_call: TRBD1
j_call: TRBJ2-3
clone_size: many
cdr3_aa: CAITRGTATDTQYF
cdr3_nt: TGTGCCATCACGAGGGGGACAGCCACAGATACGCAGTATTTT

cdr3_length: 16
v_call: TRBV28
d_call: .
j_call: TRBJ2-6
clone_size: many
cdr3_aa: CASTSRRRSGANVLTF
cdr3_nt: TGTGCCAGCACCTCTCGGAGGAGGTCTGGGGCCAACGTCCTGACTTTC

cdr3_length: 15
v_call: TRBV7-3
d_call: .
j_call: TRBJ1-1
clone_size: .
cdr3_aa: CASSPMWGENNEAFF
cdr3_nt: TGTGCCAGCAGCCCAATGTGGGGTGAAAACAATGAAGCTTTCTTT

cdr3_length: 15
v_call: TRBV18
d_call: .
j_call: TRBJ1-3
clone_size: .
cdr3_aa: CASSPPGRSGGTIYF
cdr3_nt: TGTGCCAGCTCACCACCGGGCAGGTCCGGGGGAACCATATATTTT

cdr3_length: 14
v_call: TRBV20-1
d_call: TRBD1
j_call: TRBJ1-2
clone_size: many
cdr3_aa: CSATSRGTGFGYTF
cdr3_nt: TGCAGTGCTACGTCTCGCGGGACAGGGTTTGGCTACACCTTC

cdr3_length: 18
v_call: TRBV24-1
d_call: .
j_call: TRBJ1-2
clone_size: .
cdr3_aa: CATSDSRQVADNNYGYTF
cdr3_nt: TGTGCCACCAGTGATTCGAGGCAGGTAGCGGACAACAACTATGGCTACACCTTC

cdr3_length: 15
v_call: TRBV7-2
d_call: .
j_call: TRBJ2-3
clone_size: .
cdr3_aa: CASSLGGAGTDTQYF
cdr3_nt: TGTGCCAGCAGCTTAGGCGGTGCGGGCACAGATACGCAGTATTTT

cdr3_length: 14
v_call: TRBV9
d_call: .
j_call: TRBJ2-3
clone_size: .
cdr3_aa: CASSPQATSDTQYF
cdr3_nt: TGTGCCAGCAGCCCCCAGGCTACGTCAGATACGCAGTATTTT

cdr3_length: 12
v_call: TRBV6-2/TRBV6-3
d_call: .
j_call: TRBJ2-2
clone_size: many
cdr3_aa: CASSYGVGELFF
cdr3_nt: TGTGCCAGCAGTTACGGTGTAGGGGAGCTGTTTTTT